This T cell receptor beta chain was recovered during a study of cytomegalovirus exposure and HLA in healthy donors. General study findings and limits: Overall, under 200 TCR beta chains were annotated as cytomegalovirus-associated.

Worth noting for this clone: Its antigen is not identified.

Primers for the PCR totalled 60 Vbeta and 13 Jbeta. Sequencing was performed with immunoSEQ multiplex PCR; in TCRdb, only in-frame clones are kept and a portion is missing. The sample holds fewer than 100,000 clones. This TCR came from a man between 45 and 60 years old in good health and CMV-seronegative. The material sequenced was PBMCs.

The CDR3 region is CASSTSPGQGNNEQFF. The CDR3 DNA reads as TGTGCCAGCAGCACGAGTCCGGGACAGGGAAACAATGAGCAGTTCTTC. The chain joins TRBV9 to TRBJ2-1; 9 bases match TRBD1. CDR1 SGDLS and CDR2 YYNGEE come from the germline V gene. The CDR3 covers 16 residues. V lost 4 bases and J lost 5; bases outside the gene matches: 10.